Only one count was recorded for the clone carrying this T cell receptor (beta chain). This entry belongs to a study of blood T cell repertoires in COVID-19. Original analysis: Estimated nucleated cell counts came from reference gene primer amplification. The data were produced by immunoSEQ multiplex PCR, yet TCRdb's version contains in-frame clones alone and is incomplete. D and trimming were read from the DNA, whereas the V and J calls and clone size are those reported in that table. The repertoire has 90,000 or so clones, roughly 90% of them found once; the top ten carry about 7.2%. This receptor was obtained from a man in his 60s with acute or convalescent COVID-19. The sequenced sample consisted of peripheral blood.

This CDR3 reads CASWLAGTETQYF. CDR3 sequence (DNA): TGTGCCAGCTGGCTAGCGGGAACAGAGACCCAGTACTTC. The chain combines TRBV27 with TRBJ2-5; the match to TRBD2 covers 9 bases. CDR1 and CDR2 from the germline V gene are MNHEY and SMNVEV (reference sequence). The CDR3 extends over 13 amino acids. Losses at the gene ends were 8 bases for V and 4 bases for J; bases not matched to a gene: 5.